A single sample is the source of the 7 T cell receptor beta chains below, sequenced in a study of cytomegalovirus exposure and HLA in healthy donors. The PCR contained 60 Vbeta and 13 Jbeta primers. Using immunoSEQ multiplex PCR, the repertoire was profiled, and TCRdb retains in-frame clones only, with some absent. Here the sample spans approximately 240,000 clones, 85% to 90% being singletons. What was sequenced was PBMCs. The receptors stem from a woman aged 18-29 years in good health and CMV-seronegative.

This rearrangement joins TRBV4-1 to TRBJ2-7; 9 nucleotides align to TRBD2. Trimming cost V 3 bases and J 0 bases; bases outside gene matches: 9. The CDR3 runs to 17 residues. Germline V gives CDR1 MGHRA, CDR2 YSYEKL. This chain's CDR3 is CASSQSILAGYSYEQYF. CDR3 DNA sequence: TGCGCCAGCAGCCAGTCCATTCTAGCGGGATACTCCTACGAGCAGTACTTC.

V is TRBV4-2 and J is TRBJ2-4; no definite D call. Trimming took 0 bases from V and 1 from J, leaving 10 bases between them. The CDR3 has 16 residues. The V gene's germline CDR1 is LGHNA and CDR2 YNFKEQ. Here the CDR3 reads CASSQDPPRAKNIQYF. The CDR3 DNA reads TGTGCCAGCAGCCAAGACCCCCCCAGGGCCAAAAACATTCAGTACTTC.

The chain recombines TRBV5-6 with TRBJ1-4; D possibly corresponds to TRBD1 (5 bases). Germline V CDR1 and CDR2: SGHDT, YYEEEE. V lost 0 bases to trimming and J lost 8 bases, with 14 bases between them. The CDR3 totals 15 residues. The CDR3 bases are TGTGCCAGCAGCTTGGTGGGCAGGGAGGACGAAAAACTGTTTTTT. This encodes CASSLVGREDEKLFF.

The CDR3 reads CASSPVNSGNTIYF. The CDR3 nucleotides read TGTGCCAGTAGTCCAGTAAACTCTGGAAACACCATATATTTT. The chain couples TRBV19 to TRBJ1-3; unclear D gene. Per the germline V gene, CDR1 is LNHDA and CDR2 is SQIVND (reference sequence). This CDR3 has 14 amino acids. Trimming pared 5 bases from V and 0 bases from J, leaving 8 bases between. Variable domain in full (rest from reference TRBV19 and TRBJ1-3): DGGITQSPKYLFRKEGQNVTLSCEQNLNHDAMYWYRQDPGQGLRLIYYSQIVNDFQKGDIAEGYSVSREKKESFPLTVTSAQKNPTAFYLCASSPVNSGNTIYFGEGSWLTVV.

CDR3 nucleotides: TGTGCCTGGGGACAGTACGAGCAGTACTTC. It specifies CAWGQYEQYF. This chain connects TRBV30 to TRBJ2-7, with D perhaps TRBD1 (6 bases). The length of the CDR3 is 10 residues. V lost 5 bases, J lost 4 bases, and 6 bases lay in between. CDR1 is GTSNPN and CDR2 is SVGIG in the germline V gene (reference sequence).

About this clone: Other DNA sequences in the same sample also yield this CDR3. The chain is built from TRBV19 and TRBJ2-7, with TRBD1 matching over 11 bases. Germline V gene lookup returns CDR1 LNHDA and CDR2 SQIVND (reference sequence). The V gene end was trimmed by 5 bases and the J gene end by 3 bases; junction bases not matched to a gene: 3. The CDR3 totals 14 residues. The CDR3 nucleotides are TGTGCCAGTAGTCCCGGGACAGGGGGCTACGAGCAGTACTTC. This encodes CASSPGTGGYEQYF.

CDR3 DNA: TGTGCCAGCAGCGTGGCATCCGGGACAGGGGGCACTGAAGCTTTCTTT. It is translated as CASSVASGTGGTEAFF. The chain employs TRBV9 and TRBJ1-1; 11 nucleotides line up with TRBD1. The germline V gene encodes CDR1 SGDLS and CDR2 YYNGEE. The length of the CDR3 is 16 residues. With 2 bases clipped from V and 4 bases from J, the junction kept 7 bases outside the gene matches.